Listed below are T cell receptor beta chains from one sample, sequenced in a study of T cell clonotyping in hematopoietic cell transplantation. Measured with immunoSEQ multiplex PCR; TCRdb has only the in-frame clones, and not every one. The data hold 10,000 or so clones, with around four fifths observed a single time. The sample was PBMCs, taken 30 days after allogeneic stem cell transplant. These receptors came from a female patient aged 40 to 55 who had an allogeneic stem cell transplant from a related donor, so T cells may come from the graft donor. Some clones in this sample may be carry-over from other donors' samples. The CDR3 runs from the conserved cysteine through the conserved F or W. D genes are given only for firm matches. The size field is filled for only some rows; it gives once, few, many or a size class.

TRBD1	TRBV27	TRBJ2-1	NA	TGTGCCAGCAGTTTATCGACAGGGGCCGTTAACAATGAGCAGTTCTTC	CASSLSTGAVNNEQFF
NA	TRBV5-6	TRBJ2-7	NA	TGTGCCAGCAGCTTGGGTGGTGGAGGAGATATCTACGAGCAGTACTTC	CASSLGGGGDIYEQYF
NA	TRBV6-6	TRBJ2-1	once	TGTGCCAGCAAAGTTCCGGGAGTGTTTGATGAGCAGTTCTTC	CASKVPGVFDEQFF
TRBD2	TRBV30	TRBJ2-1	NA	TGTGCCTGGAGCGAAACTAGCGGCCGTTACAATGAGCAGTTCTTC	CAWSETSGRYNEQFF
NA	TRBV6-5	TRBJ2-7	NA	TGTGCCAGCAGTTACGGGCAGGGAGTGCTCTTTGAGCAGTACTTC	CASSYGQGVLFEQYF
NA	TRBV4-2	TRBJ2-2	NA	TGTGCCAGCAGCCATCTCCCCGGGGAGCTGTTTTTT	CASSHLPGELFF
NA	TRBV6-6	TRBJ1-5	NA	TGTGCCAGCTTCTCAGGGGGCAATCAGCCCCAGCATTTT	CASFSGGNQPQHF
TRBD2	TRBV6-5	TRBJ2-3	NA	TGTACTAGCGGTAGCACAGATACGCAGTATTTT	CTSGSTDTQYF
NA	TRBV19	TRBJ2-2	few	TGTGCCAGTACCCCTAATAGGGGGGACACCGGGGAGCTGTTTTTT	CASTPNRGDTGELFF
NA	TRBV7-9	TRBJ2-7	NA	TGTGCCAGCAGCTTAGGGGCAGGGATAGCCTACGAGCAGTACTTC	CASSLGAGIAYEQYF
NA	TRBV27	TRBJ2-1	NA	TGTGCCAGCAGTTTATCGGAGCAGAACAATGAGCAGTTCTTC	CASSLSEQNNEQFF
NA	TRBV2	TRBJ2-7	NA	TGTGCCATAAACCGGGACTACGAGCAGTACTTC	CAINRDYEQYF
NA	TRBV2	TRBJ2-7	NA	TGTGCCAGCAGTGAAAGGTGGGGGGAGCAGTACTTC	CASSERWGEQYF
NA	TRBV7-2	TRBJ2-7	NA	TGTGCCAGCAGCAGTACACGATACGAGCAGTACTTC	CASSSTRYEQYF
NA	TRBV29-1	TRBJ1-1	few	TGCAGCTCCTACGGAAGGGGGAACACTGAAGCTTTCTTT	CSSYGRGNTEAFF
NA	TRBV6-4	TRBJ2-1	few	TGTGCCACCCAGGGGCTAGCGGAGAATGGTGAGCAGTTCTTC	CATQGLAENGEQFF
NA	TRBV10-2	TRBJ2-5	NA	TGCGCCCGGGCCCCGCGAGGGGAGACCCAGTACTTC	CARAPRGETQYF
TRBD2	TRBV5-6	TRBJ2-7	NA	TGTGCCAGCAGCCGACTAGCGGGGAGCTCCTACGAGCAGTACTTC	CASSRLAGSSYEQYF
TRBD1	TRBV11-2	TRBJ1-1	NA	TGTGCCAGCAGCTTCCCCAGACAGGGCCCTGAAGCTTTCTTT	CASSFPRQGPEAFF
NA	TRBV5-4	TRBJ1-2	NA	TGTGCCAGCAGCCCGGGCGGGGTTTTGAACGGCTACACCTTC	CASSPGGVLNGYTF
NA	TRBV30	TRBJ1-2	few	TGTGCCTGGACCGGGACGGGGGGGTATGGCTACACCTTC	CAWTGTGGYGYTF
NA	TRBV30	TRBJ2-5	once	TGTGCCTGGAGTGTGCAAGAGACCCAGTACTTC	CAWSVQETQYF
NA	TRBV5-4	TRBJ2-7	once	TGTGCCAGCAGCCCACAGGGATGGCCCGAGCAGTACTTC	CASSPQGWPEQYF
NA	TRBV6-1	TRBJ1-5	NA	TGTGCCAGCAATCAAAAGCGGTCTCAGCCCCAGCATTTT	CASNQKRSQPQHF
TRBD2	TRBV19	TRBJ2-7	NA	TGTGCCAGTACCCCCGGGAGGGCCGTGTACGAGCAGTACTTC	CASTPGRAVYEQYF
NA	TRBV7-8	TRBJ2-7	NA	TGTGCCAGCAGCCAGTGGGAGCGGGCAGGGATGTACTTC	CASSQWERAGMYF
NA	TRBV30	TRBJ2-5	NA	TGTGCCTGGAGTGTTAGGCTTCAAGAGACCCAGTACTTC	CAWSVRLQETQYF
NA	TRBV7-9	TRBJ2-7	NA	TGTGCCAGCAGCTTAGCGAGTGGGAAGGCCACCTACGAGCAGTACTTC	CASSLASGKATYEQYF
NA	TRBV5-6	TRBJ2-5	NA	TGTGCCAGCAGGGACACTCTACAAGAGACCCAGTACTTC	CASRDTLQETQYF
NA	TRBV11-3	TRBJ1-1	NA	TGTGCCAGCAGCGAACCTATCTTATTTCAGTCTAACCCTGAAGCTTTCTTT	CASSEPILFQSNPEAFF
NA	TRBV25-1	TRBJ2-6	NA	TGTGCCAGCAGTGACGTAACTAGGAGTGGGGCCAACGTCCTGACTTTC	CASSDVTRSGANVLTF
NA	TRBV2	TRBJ1-1	NA	TGTGCCAGCAGTCGAGACGGATACACTGAAGCTTTCTTT	CASSRDGYTEAFF
NA	TRBV4-3	TRBJ2-1	NA	TGCGCCAGCAGCCTCGGCCAGGGCAATGAGCAGTTCTTC	CASSLGQGNEQFF
NA	TRBV10-3	TRBJ1-4	NA	TGTGCCATCAGGGGACCCGATGAAAAACTGTTTTTT	CAIRGPDEKLFF
NA	TRBV27	TRBJ2-3	NA	TGTGCCAGCAGTCGCCGGGCCCACCCCACAGATACGCAGTATTTT	CASSRRAHPTDTQYF
TRBD2	TRBV6-4	TRBJ2-1	NA	TGTGCCAGCAGTGGGACTAGCGGGGGCTACAATGAGCAGTTCTTC	CASSGTSGGYNEQFF
TRBD1	TRBV6-1	TRBJ2-7	NA	TGTGCCAGCAGTGACTACAGGGGGCTTAACGAGCAGTACTTC	CASSDYRGLNEQYF
TRBD1	TRBV12-5	TRBJ1-1	few	TGTGCTAGTGCGTTCGACAGGGGGCAGACGGTGAACACTGAAGCTTTCTTT	CASAFDRGQTVNTEAFF
NA	TRBV7-9	TRBJ1-1	few	TGTGCCAGCAGCTTCAGGGTCACTGAAGCTTTCTTT	CASSFRVTEAFF
NA	TRBV14	TRBJ1-3	NA	TGTGCCAGCAGCCAAGGTTTGGGATCTGGAAACACCATATATTTT	CASSQGLGSGNTIYF
NA	TRBV30	TRBJ2-3	NA	TGTGCCTGGAGTGTACGCGGGCGGGATACGCAGTATTTT	CAWSVRGRDTQYF
NA	TRBV29-1	TRBJ1-2	NA	TGCAGCGTTGACGTAAGGGACGAAAATGGCTACACCTTC	CSVDVRDENGYTF